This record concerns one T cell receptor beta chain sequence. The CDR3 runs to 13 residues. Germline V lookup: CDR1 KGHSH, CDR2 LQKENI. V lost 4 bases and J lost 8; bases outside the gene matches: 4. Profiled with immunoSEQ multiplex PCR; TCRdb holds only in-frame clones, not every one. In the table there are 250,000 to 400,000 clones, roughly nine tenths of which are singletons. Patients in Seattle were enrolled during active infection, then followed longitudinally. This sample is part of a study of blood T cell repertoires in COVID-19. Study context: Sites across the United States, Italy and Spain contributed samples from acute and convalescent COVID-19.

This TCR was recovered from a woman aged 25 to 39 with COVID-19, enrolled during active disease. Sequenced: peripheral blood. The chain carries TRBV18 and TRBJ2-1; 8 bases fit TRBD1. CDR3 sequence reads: CASSLGQEDEQFF. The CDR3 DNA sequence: TGTGCCAGCTCACTGGGACAGGAGGATGAGCAGTTCTTC.